Presented here are 6 T cell receptor beta chains from one specimen sequenced in a study of CD8 T cells in Susac syndrome. Roughly 0.45 to 1 ug RNA was reverse transcribed with random hexamers. One entry per CDR3 protein, called by TCRdb with MiXCR from the immunoSEQ multiplex PCR reads. The sample comprises just over 150,000 distinct CDR3 sequences, nearly 97% of which are singletons, and 0.14% to 0.15% rests with the top ten. What was sequenced was CD8+ T cells from PBMCs. The origin of the receptors is a human donor with multiple sclerosis.

The V call is TRBV20-1, the J call TRBJ2-3; a weak D match, TRBD1 (6 bases). Germline lookup yields CDR1 DFQATT and CDR2 SNEGSKA (reference sequence). V lost 6 bases, J lost 4 bases, and 11 bases lay in between. CDR3 length: 12 residues. The CDR3 sequence is CSATTGSDTQYF. CDR3 coding DNA: TGCAGTGCAACTACAGGGTCAGATACGCAGTATTTT.

This chain links TRBV12-3 or TRBV12-4 with TRBJ1-4; D is perhaps TRBD1 (6 bases). The V end lost 7 bases, the J end lost 5 bases, and 14 bases lay between the germline ends. The CDR3 spans 14 residues. This chain's CDR3 is CASTRTALNEKLFF. The CDR3, as DNA: TGTGCCAGCACAAGGACAGCACTAAATGAAAAACTGTTTTTT.

CDR3 protein: CASSLDSIGQPQHF. The CDR3 nucleotides read TGCGCCAGCAGCTTGGATAGTATTGGGCAGCCCCAGCATTTT. The chain joins TRBV5-1 to TRBJ1-5, with unresolved D. The CDR3 consists of 14 residues. V shed 0 bases and J shed 7 bases, with 11 bases lying between them. CDR1 is SGHRS and CDR2 is YFSETQ in the germline V gene.

The rearrangement links TRBV7-9 to TRBJ1-2; unclear D gene. The germline V and J ends were trimmed by 3 bases and 3 bases, with 5 bases remaining between them. In germline, CDR1 is SEHNR, CDR2 FQNEAQ (reference sequence). The CDR3 consists of 12 residues. Here the CDR3 reads CASSLSYYGYTF. The CDR3 DNA reads as TGTGCCAGCAGCTTGAGTTACTATGGCTACACCTTC.

The rearrangement links TRBV30 to TRBJ1-2, with D possibly TRBD1 on 6 matching bases. The CDR3 is made up of 14 amino acids. The ends were cut back, 2 bases at V and 2 bases at J, with 12 bases in the middle. Germline CDR1 reads GTSNPN; CDR2 reads SVGIG (reference sequence). The CDR3 region is CAWSLLQGNYGYTF. CDR3 nucleotide sequence: TGTGCCTGGAGTCTTTTACAGGGCAACTATGGCTACACCTTC.

In nucleotides, the CDR3 is TGTGCCAGCAACGAGGGACAGGGGGCGGATGGCTACACCTTC. Residues: CASNEGQGADGYTF. The chain uses TRBV6-6 and TRBJ1-2; 12 positions match TRBD1. V dropped 7 bases and J dropped 6; count of bases not matched to a gene: 6. Germline V CDR1 and CDR2: MNHNY, SVGAGI (reference sequence). The CDR3 loop spans 14 amino acids.